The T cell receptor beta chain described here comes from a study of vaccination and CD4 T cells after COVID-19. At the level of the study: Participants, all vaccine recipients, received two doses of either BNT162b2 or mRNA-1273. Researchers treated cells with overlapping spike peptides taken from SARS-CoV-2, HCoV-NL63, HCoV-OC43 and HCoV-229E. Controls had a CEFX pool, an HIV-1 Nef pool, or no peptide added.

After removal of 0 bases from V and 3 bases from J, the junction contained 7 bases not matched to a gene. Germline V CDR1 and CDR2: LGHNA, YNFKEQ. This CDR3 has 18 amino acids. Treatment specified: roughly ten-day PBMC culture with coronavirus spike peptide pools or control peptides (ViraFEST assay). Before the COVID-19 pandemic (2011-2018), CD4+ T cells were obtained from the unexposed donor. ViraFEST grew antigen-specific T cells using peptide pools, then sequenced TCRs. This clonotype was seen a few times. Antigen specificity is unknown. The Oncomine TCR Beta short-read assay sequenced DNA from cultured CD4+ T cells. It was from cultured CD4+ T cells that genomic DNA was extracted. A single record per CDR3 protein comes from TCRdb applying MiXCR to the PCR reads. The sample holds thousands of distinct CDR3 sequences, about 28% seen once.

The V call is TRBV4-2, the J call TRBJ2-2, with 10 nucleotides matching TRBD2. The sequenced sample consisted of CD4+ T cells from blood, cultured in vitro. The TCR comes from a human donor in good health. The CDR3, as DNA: TGTGCCAGCAGCCAAGATGGGAGGCTAGCGGGAGACACCGGGGAGCTGTTTTTT. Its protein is CASSQDGRLAGDTGELFF.